This entry concerns a single T cell receptor (beta chain). Its antigen is as yet unknown. This sample was taken from a study of T cell repertoires in cytomegalovirus infection. TCRdb re-derived calls from the reads in MiXCR, one entry per CDR3 protein. Seen here are approximately 350,000 distinct CDR3 sequences, just under 35% observed once, and the top ten hold approximately 13%. The J segment lost 4 bases and the V segment lost 4 bases, leaving 10 bases of the junction unmatched. The CDR3 sequence is 17 residues long. Per the germline V gene, CDR1 is SGHRS and CDR2 is YFSETQ. Study conclusions and caveats: Predominance within the ex vivo response was attributable to HLA-C-restricted CMV-specific TCR beta clonotypes.

The V gene is TRBV5-1, the J gene TRBJ2-5; 13 bases are a match to TRBD2. The sample was cultured PBMCs, taken from culture after CMV antigen stimulation. The TCR comes from a human donor in good health (CMV status not recorded). Some clones in this sample may be carry-over from other donors' samples. CDR3: CASSAMTSGRFRETQYF. In nucleotides, the CDR3 is TGCGCCAGCAGCGCCATGACTAGCGGGAGGTTCCGAGAGACCCAGTACTTC. Supplemented by reference TRBV5-1 and TRBJ2-5, the full variable domain reads KAGVTQTPRYLIKTRGQQVTLSCSPISGHRSVSWYQQTPGQGLQFLFEYFSETQRNKGNFPGRFSGRQFSNSRSEMNVSTLELGDSALYLCASSAMTSGRFRETQYFGPGTRLLVL.